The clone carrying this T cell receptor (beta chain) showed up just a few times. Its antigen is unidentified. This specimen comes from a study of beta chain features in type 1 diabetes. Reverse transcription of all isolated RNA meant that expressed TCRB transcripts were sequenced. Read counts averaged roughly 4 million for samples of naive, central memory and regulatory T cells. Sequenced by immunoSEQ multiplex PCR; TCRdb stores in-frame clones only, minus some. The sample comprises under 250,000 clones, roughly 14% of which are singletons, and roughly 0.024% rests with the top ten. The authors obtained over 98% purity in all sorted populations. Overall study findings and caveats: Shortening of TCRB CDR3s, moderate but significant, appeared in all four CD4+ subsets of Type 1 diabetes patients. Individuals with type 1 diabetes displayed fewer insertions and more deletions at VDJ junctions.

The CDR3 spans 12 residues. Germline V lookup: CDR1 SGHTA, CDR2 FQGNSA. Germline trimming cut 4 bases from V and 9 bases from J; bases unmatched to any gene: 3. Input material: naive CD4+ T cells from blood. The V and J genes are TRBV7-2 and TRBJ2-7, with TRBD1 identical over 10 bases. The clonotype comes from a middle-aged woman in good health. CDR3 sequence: CASSSTGGGQYF. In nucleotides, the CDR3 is TGTGCCAGCAGCTCGACAGGGGGCGGGCAGTACTTC. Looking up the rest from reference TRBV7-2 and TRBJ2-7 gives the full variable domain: GAGVSQSPSNKVTEKGKDVELRCDPISGHTALYWYRQSLGQGLEFLIYFQGNSAPDKSGLPSDRFSAERTGGSVSTLTIQRTQQEDSAVYLCASSSTGGGQYFGPGTRLTVT.